This T cell receptor (beta chain) was recovered during a study of chemoradiotherapy in HPV16-positive cancers. Notes on the study in general: In HPV16-positive patients, HPV-responsive T-cell expansion tracked better recurrence-free survival.

The protocol was immunoSEQ multiplex PCR, while the TCRdb copy is restricted to in-frame clones and leaves out a portion. This sample has roughly 14,000 clones, with approximately 91% found just once. In the case of this clone: What it recognizes is unknown.

Trimming stripped 2 bases from V and 6 bases from J, with 8 bases between. The CDR3 runs to 12 residues. Germline V gene data show CDR1 as MNHEY and CDR2 as SMNVEV (reference sequence). Material: blood, obtained from a patient who underwent chemoradiotherapy. The source of this sequence is a human donor with HPV-associated anogenital cancer. The V and J genes are TRBV27 and TRBJ2-7; D perhaps matches TRBD1 (5 bases). CDR3: CASSLGAGEQYF. The DNA of the CDR3 is TGTGCCAGCAGTTTAGGGGCAGGCGAGCAGTACTTC.